A selection of T cell receptor beta chains follows, all from one sample in a study of response to subunit inactivated influenza vaccine. TCRdb passed the RT-PCR reads through MiXCR, listing each CDR3 protein once. The sample includes approximately 170,000 distinct CDR3 sequences, 13% to 15% of them seen just once. The sample here was CD8+ T cells sorted from PBMCs, taken 4 to 6 days after vaccination. Receptors were obtained from a middle-aged man who received an inactivated influenza vaccine. Each CDR3 is given with its conserved first and last residue. The order of the fields is clone size, V gene, J gene, D gene, CDR3 DNA, CDR3 protein. The D gene is left open where the match is weak. Some rows mark clone size as missing; the rest say once, few, many or name a class of expanded clone.

NA,TRBV28,TRBJ2-7,TRBD1,TGTGCCAGCAGCCCAGGGGGCTCTTTCTACGAGCAGTACTTC,CASSPGGSFYEQYF
NA,TRBV3-1,TRBJ2-1,NA,TGTGCCAGCAGCATAAGGGGCCTTAATGAGCAGTTCTTC,CASSIRGLNEQFF
many,TRBV7-9,TRBJ2-3,TRBD1,TGTGCCAGCAGCACAGGGGAAGGTTGGAGCACAGATACGCAGTATTTT,CASSTGEGWSTDTQYF
few,TRBV7-9,TRBJ2-1,NA,TGTGCCAGCAGCTTAAGAAGGGATGAGCAGTTCTTC,CASSLRRDEQFF
few,TRBV28,TRBJ2-1,NA,TGTGCCAGCAGTTTGTTTATAAGCTCCTACAATGAGCAGTTCTTC,CASSLFISSYNEQFF
many,TRBV29-1,TRBJ2-7,TRBD2,TGCAGCGTTGAACTAGCGGGAGAACGCGAGCAGTACTTC,CSVELAGEREQYF
few,TRBV11-1,TRBJ2-7,TRBD2,TGTGCCAGCAGCGCCCCGGCTAGCGGGGGGTTTAACCCTCGGGAGCAGTACTTC,CASSAPASGGFNPREQYF
few,TRBV5-6,TRBJ1-1,NA,TGTGCCAGCAGCTTCGGGGCGAAGACTGAAGCTTTCTTT,CASSFGAKTEAFF
few,TRBV3-1,TRBJ1-1,NA,TGTGCCAGCAGCCAAGATCGCTCCCTTACATGGAACACTGAAGCTTTCTTT,CASSQDRSLTWNTEAFF
NA,TRBV18,TRBJ2-1,NA,TGTGCCAGCTCACCTCCCGACACGGGACCCTACAATGAGCAGTTCTTC,CASSPPDTGPYNEQFF
few,TRBV4-1,TRBJ2-7,NA,TGCGCCAGCAGCCAAGATGCTCTAGCCAGCTCCTACGAGCAGTACTTC,CASSQDALASSYEQYF
few,TRBV7-9,TRBJ1-2,NA,TGTGCCAGCAGCTTTGGACAGAACTATGGCTACACCTTC,CASSFGQNYGYTF
NA,TRBV28,TRBJ2-7,TRBD2,TGTGCCAGCAAAGCGGGGCGTCCAGCCTACGAGCAGTACTTC,CASKAGRPAYEQYF
NA,TRBV6-1,TRBJ2-3,TRBD1,TGTGCCAGCAGTGAACAGACAGGGAGTGCAGATACGCAGTATTTT,CASSEQTGSADTQYF
NA,TRBV15,TRBJ1-6,NA,TGTGCCACCAGCCTTGGGAGCTCCTATAATTCACCCCTCCACTTT,CATSLGSSYNSPLHF
many,TRBV11-2,TRBJ1-1,NA,TGTGCCAGCAGCTTGGGTCAAGGGCTGAACACTGAAGCTTTCTTT,CASSLGQGLNTEAFF
few,TRBV12-3/TRBV12-4,TRBJ2-1,NA,TGTGCCAGCAGTTCAACCCTTTTGGGGGGCGGGCAGTTCTTC,CASSSTLLGGGQFF
NA,TRBV18,TRBJ2-1,TRBD2,TGTGCCAGCTCACCAGCGGTTGGTAGCGGGAGGGCCCACAATGAGCAGTTCTTC,CASSPAVGSGRAHNEQFF
NA,TRBV4-3,TRBJ2-1,NA,TGCGCCAGCAGCCAAGATCCTAGCGAGTACAATGAGCAGTTCTTC,CASSQDPSEYNEQFF
few,TRBV19,TRBJ2-7,NA,TGTCCCTTCCCGCAAACCGTTTCCTACGAGCAGTACTTC,CPFPQTVSYEQYF
few,TRBV6-2/TRBV6-3,TRBJ2-1,TRBD1,TGTGCCAGCAGTTGGCCGGGACAGTACAATGAGCAGTTCTTC,CASSWPGQYNEQFF
few,TRBV12-3/TRBV12-4,TRBJ2-7,NA,TGTGCCAGCAGTTCGGCCGTCGCGAGCGCCTACGAGCAGTACTTC,CASSSAVASAYEQYF
few,TRBV12-3/TRBV12-4,TRBJ2-1,NA,TGTGCCAGCAGATCAGGACCGGTTAGAGATGAGCAGTTCTTC,CASRSGPVRDEQFF
few,TRBV21-1,TRBJ1-5,NA,TGTGCCAGCAGCAACGAGGTTCGAGGGGGGGCAGGGCAGCCCCAGCATTTT,CASSNEVRGGAGQPQHF
many,TRBV15,TRBJ2-7,NA,TGTGCCACCAGCCCCGGGGCAACTTACGAGCAGTACTTC,CATSPGATYEQYF
many,TRBV11-2,TRBJ1-3,TRBD1,TGTGCCAGCAGCTCCGGCCGAGGGGGCTACTCTGGAAACACCATATATTTT,CASSSGRGGYSGNTIYF
NA,TRBV7-8,TRBJ2-3,NA,TGTGCCAGCAGGGGAGTGGAAGATACGCAGTATTTT,CASRGVEDTQYF
few,TRBV9,TRBJ1-1,TRBD1,TGTGCCAGCAGCGTAGAGGGACAGGGGGTCGGGAACACTGAAGCTTTCTTT,CASSVEGQGVGNTEAFF
NA,TRBV30,TRBJ2-1,NA,TGTGCCTGGAGTGCATATAGTAGGAATGAGCAGTTCTTC,CAWSAYSRNEQFF
few,TRBV2,TRBJ2-3,NA,TGTGCCAGCAGTGAACCCGGTACGCAGTATTTT,CASSEPGTQYF
many,TRBV11-2,TRBJ2-2,TRBD2,TGTGCCAGCACCGGGGGGGTAGACGGGGAAGAAAACACCGGGGAGCTGTTTTTT,CASTGGVDGEENTGELFF
few,TRBV7-9,TRBJ2-2,TRBD1,TGTGCCAGCAGCCGGTGGACAGGGACCGGGGAGCTGTTTTTT,CASSRWTGTGELFF
many,TRBV5-6,TRBJ1-5,NA,TGCGCCAGCAGCTTGGGTAGCAATCAGCCCCAGCATTTT,CASSLGSNQPQHF
NA,TRBV4-2,TRBJ2-3,TRBD2,TGTGCCAGCGCAACGGGGGGGGGCACAGATACGCAGTATTTT,CASATGGGTDTQYF
few,TRBV10-3,TRBJ2-5,NA,TGTGCCATTCAGGGAGCGGCTGGAGGAGAGACCCAGTACTTC,CAIQGAAGGETQYF
NA,TRBV15,TRBJ2-1,NA,TGTGCCACCGGCCTGGGGCGGGAACTACTAAATGAGCAGTTCTTC,CATGLGRELLNEQFF
few,TRBV7-9,TRBJ2-4,NA,TGTGCCAGCTTCGACCCAATGCATAACATTCAGTACTTC,CASFDPMHNIQYF
few,TRBV30,TRBJ2-3,NA,TGTGCCTGGGCCGGGATGGAAGATACGCAGTATTTT,CAWAGMEDTQYF
NA,TRBV20-1,TRBJ2-1,TRBD2,TGCAGTGCCGTCGGACTAGCGGGAGGGCCGAGCAATGAGCAGTTCTTC,CSAVGLAGGPSNEQFF
many,TRBV20-1,TRBJ2-7,NA,TGCAGTGCTACGATCGCGCAAGGAGGGAACGAGCAGTACTTC,CSATIAQGGNEQYF
NA,TRBV20-1,TRBJ2-1,TRBD2,TGCAGTGCTAGAGATTCGGCTAGCGGGTTACTAATCAATGAGCAGTTCTTC,CSARDSASGLLINEQFF
few,TRBV5-5,TRBJ2-1,NA,TGTGCCAGCAACACGAACAGGGATGAGCAGTTCTTC,CASNTNRDEQFF
NA,TRBV24-1,TRBJ2-2,NA,TGTGCCACGGGCGCGGGATTTAACGGGGAGCTGTTTTTT,CATGAGFNGELFF